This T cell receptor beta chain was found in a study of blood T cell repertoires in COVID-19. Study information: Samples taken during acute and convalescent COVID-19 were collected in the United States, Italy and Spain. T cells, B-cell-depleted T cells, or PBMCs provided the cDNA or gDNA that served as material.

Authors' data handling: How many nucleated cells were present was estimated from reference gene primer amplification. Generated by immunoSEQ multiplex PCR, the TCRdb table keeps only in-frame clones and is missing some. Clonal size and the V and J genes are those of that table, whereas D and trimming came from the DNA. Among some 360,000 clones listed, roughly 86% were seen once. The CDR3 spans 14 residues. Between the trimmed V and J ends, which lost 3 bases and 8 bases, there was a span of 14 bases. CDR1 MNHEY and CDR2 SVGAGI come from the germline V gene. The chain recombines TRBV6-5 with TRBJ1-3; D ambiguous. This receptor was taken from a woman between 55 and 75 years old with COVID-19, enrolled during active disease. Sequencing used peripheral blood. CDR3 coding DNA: TGTGCCAGCAGTTATGGGCATGGTCCGGACACCATATATTTT. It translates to CASSYGHGPDTIYF.